The entry that follows covers one TCR beta chain sequence. The entry originates in a study of blood T cell repertoires in COVID-19. Trimming removed 5 bases from V and 5 bases from J; junction bases left unmatched: 5. The CDR3 has 13 residues. Germline-derived CDR1 and CDR2 are SGHTA and FQGNSA. Sequencing was performed with immunoSEQ multiplex PCR; in TCRdb, only in-frame clones are kept and a portion is missing. The top ten clones hold 15% to 20% of a sample with tens of thousands of clones, 80% of them seen once. The V and J genes are TRBV7-2 and TRBJ1-2; 7 bases map to TRBD1. The receptor comes from a woman older than 75 with acute or convalescent COVID-19. Sequencing was performed on peripheral blood. The CDR3 spells CASSITGVYGYTF. Here the CDR3 DNA reads TGTGCCAGCAGCATAACAGGGGTATATGGCTACACCTTC.